The source of this T cell receptor (beta chain) is a study of blood T cells in healthy people across ages. As to this clonotype: Its antigen is unidentified.

General study results and limits: TCR beta diversity per million T cells fell roughly linearly with age. In these data, TCR beta diversity tracked strongly with naive T cell percentage.

Primed by a sample-barcoded 5' primer and a J-beta primer mix, a second PCR proceeded for roughly 7 to 11 cycles. TCRdb passed the 5' RACE reads through MiXCR, listing each CDR3 protein once. The data contain some 760,000 distinct CDR3 sequences, around 25% of them singletons. Another study also made use of these data, one on T cells of mothers and their children. This second report adds: There were over 8.5 million TCR beta CDR3 reads from each mother and roughly 3 million from each child. Normalized overlap was always slightly, never significantly, higher in related than unrelated mother-child pairs.

This receptor was identified in a boy aged 10-17 years in good health. Specimen: blood.

CDR3 coding DNA: TGCAGCGTTGGGGGAGCGGGAGGGCTGGATGAGCAGTTCTTC. Translated: CSVGGAGGLDEQFF. This sequence joins TRBV29-1 and TRBJ2-1, with 10 bases aligning to TRBD2. Per germline, CDR1 SQVTM and CDR2 ANQGSEA. The CDR3 has 14 residues. Trimming took 4 bases from V and 8 from J; bases not matched to a gene: 8.